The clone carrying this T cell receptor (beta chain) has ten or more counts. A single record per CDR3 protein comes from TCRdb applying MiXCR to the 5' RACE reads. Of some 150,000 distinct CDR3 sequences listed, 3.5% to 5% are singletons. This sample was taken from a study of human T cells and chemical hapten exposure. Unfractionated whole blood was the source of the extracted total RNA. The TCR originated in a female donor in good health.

The CDR3 region is CASSPLLTPRTGELFF. In DNA form, the CDR3 reads TGTGCCAGCAGTCCACTCCTGACACCGCGCACCGGGGAGCTGTTTTTT. This chain joins TRBV12-3 or TRBV12-4 and TRBJ2-2; D uncertain. Trimming stripped 5 bases from V and 4 bases from J, with 17 bases between. The CDR3 loop spans 16 amino acids.